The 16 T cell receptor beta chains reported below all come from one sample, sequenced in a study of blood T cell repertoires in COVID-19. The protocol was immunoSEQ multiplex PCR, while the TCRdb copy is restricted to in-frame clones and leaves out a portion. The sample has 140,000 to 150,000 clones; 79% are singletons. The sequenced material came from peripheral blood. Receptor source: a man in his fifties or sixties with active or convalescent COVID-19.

In nucleotides, the CDR3 is TGTGCCAGCAGTCACTTCCCCATGCAGGGCCCCCAAGCGAGGTACGAGCAGTACTTC. Translation: CASSHFPMQGPQARYEQYF. This chain connects TRBV27 to TRBJ2-7; D is possibly TRBD1 (5 bases). Germline-derived CDR1 and CDR2 are MNHEY and SMNVEV (reference sequence). Between the trimmed V and J ends, which lost 5 bases and 4 bases, there was a span of 30 bases. The CDR3 totals 19 residues.

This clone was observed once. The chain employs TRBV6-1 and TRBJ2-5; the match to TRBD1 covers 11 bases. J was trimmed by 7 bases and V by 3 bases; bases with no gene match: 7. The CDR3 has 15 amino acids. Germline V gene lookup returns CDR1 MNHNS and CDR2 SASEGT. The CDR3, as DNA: TGTGCCAGCAGTGATTATATGGGACAGGGGGGGACCCAGTACTTC. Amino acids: CASSDYMGQGGTQYF.

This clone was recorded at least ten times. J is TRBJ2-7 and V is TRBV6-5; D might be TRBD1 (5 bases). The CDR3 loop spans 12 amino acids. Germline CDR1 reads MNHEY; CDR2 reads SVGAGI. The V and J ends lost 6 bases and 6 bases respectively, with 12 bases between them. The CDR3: CASRPDSSEQYF. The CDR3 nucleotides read TGTGCCAGCAGACCTGACAGTTCCGAGCAGTACTTC.

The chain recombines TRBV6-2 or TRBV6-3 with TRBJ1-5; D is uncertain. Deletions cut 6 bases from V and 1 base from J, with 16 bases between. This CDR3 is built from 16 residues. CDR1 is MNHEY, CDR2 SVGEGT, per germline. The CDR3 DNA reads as TGTGCCAGCAGCCCTTTATGGGGAGGAAGCAATCAGCCCCAGCATTTT. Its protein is CASSPLWGGSNQPQHF.

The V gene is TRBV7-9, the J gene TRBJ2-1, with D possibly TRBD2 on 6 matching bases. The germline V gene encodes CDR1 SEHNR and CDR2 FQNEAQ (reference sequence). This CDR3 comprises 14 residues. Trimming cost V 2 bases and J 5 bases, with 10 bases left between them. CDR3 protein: CASSLRGSDNEQFF. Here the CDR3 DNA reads TGTGCCAGCAGCTTACGGGGGAGTGACAATGAGCAGTTCTTC.

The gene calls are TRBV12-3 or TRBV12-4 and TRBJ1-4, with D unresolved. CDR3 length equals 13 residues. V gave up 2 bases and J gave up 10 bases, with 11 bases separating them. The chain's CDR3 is CASSLRGDSKLFF. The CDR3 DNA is TGTGCCAGCAGTTTACGGGGAGACTCAAAACTGTTTTTT.

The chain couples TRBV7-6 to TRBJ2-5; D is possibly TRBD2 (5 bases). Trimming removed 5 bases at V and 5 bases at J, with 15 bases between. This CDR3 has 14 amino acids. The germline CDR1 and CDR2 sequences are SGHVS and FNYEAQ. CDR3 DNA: TGTGCCAGCAGCCCGATGACTTCGGGGGAGACCCAGTACTTC. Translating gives CASSPMTSGETQYF. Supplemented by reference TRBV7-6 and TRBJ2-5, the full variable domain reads GAGVSQSPRYKVTKRGQDVALRCDPISGHVSLYWYRQALGQGPEFLTYFNYEAQQDKSGLPNDRFSAERPEGSISTLTIQRTEQRDSAMYRCASSPMTSGETQYFGPGTRLLVL.

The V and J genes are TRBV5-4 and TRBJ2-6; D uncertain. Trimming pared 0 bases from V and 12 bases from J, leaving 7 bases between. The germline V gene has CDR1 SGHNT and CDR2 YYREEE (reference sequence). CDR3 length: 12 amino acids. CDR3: CASSLEESVLTF. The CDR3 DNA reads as TGTGCCAGCAGCTTGGAGGAGAGCGTCCTGACTTTC.

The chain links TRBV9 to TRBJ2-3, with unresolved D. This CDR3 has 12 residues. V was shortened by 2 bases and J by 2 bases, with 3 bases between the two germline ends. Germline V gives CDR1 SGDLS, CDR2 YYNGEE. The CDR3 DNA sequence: TGTGCCAGCAGCGTCAACACAGATACGCAGTATTTT. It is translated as CASSVNTDTQYF.

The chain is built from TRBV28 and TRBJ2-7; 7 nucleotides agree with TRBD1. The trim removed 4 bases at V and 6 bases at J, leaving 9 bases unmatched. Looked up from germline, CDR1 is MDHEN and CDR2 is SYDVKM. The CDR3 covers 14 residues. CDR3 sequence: CASSSGGAPREQYF. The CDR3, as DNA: TGTGCCAGCAGTTCAGGGGGAGCGCCCCGCGAGCAGTACTTC.

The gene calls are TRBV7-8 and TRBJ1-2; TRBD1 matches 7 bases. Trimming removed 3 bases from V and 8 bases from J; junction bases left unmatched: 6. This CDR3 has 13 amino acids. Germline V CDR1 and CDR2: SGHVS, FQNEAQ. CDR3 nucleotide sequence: TGTGCCAGCAGCTTTAGACAGGGAATCGGCTACACCTTC. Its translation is CASSFRQGIGYTF.

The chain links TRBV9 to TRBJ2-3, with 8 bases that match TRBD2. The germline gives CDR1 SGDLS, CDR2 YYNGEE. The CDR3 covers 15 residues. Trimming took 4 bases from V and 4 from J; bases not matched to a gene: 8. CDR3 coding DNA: TGTGCCAGCAGCCCCCAGACTAGCGACGCAGATACGCAGTATTTT. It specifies CASSPQTSDADTQYF.

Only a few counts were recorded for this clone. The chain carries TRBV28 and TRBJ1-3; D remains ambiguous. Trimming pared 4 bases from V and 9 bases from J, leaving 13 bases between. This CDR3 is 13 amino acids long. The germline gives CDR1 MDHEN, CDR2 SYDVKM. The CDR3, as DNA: TGTGCCAGCAGTTCCCACACCCGCGGCACCATATATTTT. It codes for CASSSHTRGTIYF.

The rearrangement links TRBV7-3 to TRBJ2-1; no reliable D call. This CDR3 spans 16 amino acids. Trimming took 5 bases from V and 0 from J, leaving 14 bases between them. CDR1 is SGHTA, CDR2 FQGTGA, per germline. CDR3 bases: TGTGCCAGCAGCGCCCTCGGCGGAAGCTCCTACAATGAGCAGTTCTTC. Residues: CASSALGGSSYNEQFF.

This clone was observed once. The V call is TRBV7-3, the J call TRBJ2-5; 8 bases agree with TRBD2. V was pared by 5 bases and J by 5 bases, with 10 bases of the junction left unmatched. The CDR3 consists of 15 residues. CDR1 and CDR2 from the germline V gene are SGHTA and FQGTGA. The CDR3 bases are TGTGCCAGCAGCCCCGGGACTAGTGGGTCGGAGACCCAGTACTTC. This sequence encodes CASSPGTSGSETQYF.

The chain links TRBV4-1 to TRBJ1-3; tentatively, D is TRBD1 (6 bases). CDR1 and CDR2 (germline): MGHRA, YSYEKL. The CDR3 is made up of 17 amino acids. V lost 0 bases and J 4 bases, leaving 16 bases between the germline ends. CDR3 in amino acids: CASSQDGGSGGGNTIYF. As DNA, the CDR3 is TGCGCCAGCAGCCAAGATGGGGGCTCCGGCGGGGGAAACACCATATATTTT.